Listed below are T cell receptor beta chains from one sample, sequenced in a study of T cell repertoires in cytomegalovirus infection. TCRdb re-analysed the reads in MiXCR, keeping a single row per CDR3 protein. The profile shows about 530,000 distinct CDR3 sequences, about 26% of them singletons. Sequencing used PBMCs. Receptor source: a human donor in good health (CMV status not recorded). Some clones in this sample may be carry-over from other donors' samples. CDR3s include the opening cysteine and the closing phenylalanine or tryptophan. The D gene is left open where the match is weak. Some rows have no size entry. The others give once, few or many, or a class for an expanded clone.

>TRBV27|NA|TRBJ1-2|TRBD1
CASSLRDRERDGYTF
TGTGCCAGCAGTCTCCGGGACAGGGAGAGAGATGGCTACACCTTC
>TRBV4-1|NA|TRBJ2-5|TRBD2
CASSQLSGVGETQYF
TGCGCCAGCAGCCAGCTTAGCGGGGTAGGGGAGACCCAGTACTTC
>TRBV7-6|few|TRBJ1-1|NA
CASSFGDEAFF
TGTGCCAGCAGCTTCGGAGACGAAGCTTTCTTT
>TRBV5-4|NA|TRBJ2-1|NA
CASSLVGSGLYNEQFF
TGTGCCAGCAGCTTGGTGGGTAGCGGATTGTACAATGAGCAGTTCTTC
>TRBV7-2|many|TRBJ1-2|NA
CASSLYGGGYTF
TGTGCCAGCAGCTTATACGGGGGTGGCTACACCTTC
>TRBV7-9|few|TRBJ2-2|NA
CASSGRDTGELFF
TGTGCCAGCAGCGGCCGGGACACCGGGGAGCTGTTTTTT
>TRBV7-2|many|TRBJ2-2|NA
CASSRTSTGELFF
TGTGCCAGCAGCCGAACTAGTACCGGGGAGCTGTTTTTT
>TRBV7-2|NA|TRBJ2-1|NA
CASSRLSPQQFF
TGTGCCAGCAGCCGGCTTAGCCCCCAGCAGTTCTTC
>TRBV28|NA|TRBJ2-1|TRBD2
CASSGPVGIAGIPNEQFF
TGTGCCAGCAGTGGCCCAGTAGGAATAGCGGGAATTCCTAATGAGCAGTTCTTC
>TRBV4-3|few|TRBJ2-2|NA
CASSQDKGMGTGELFF
TGCGCCAGCAGCCAAGATAAGGGGATGGGCACCGGGGAGCTGTTTTTT
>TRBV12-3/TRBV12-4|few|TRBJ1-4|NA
CASSLFREKLFF
TGTGCCAGCAGTTTATTCCGGGAAAAACTGTTTTTT
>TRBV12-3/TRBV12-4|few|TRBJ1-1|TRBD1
CASSLRGQILEAFF
TGTGCCAGCAGTTTAAGGGGGCAGATACTTGAAGCTTTCTTT
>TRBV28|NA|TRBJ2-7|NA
CASSLPTLTYEQYF
TGTGCCAGCAGCCTCCCGACTCTAACCTACGAGCAGTACTTC
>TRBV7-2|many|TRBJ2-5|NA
CASSFKETQYF
TGTGCCAGCAGCTTTAAAGAGACCCAGTACTTC
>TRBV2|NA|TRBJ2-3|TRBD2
CASIITRLATSTDTQYF
TGTGCCAGCATCATTACTCGACTAGCGACTAGCACAGATACGCAGTATTTT
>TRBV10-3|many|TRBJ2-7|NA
CAISPGAASYEQYF
TGTGCCATCAGTCCCGGGGCGGCCTCCTACGAGCAGTACTTC
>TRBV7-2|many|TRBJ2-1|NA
CASSPGLEHNEQFF
TGTGCCAGCAGCCCCGGACTGGAACACAATGAGCAGTTCTTC
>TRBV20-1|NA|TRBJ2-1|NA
CSALAVAAYNEQFF
TGCAGTGCTCTCGCGGTAGCGGCCTACAATGAGCAGTTCTTC
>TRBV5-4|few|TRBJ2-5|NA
CASSLGIGDQETQYF
TGTGCCAGCAGCTTGGGTATTGGGGATCAAGAGACCCAGTACTTC
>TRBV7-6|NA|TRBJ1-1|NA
CASSLTEIMNTEAFF
TGTGCCAGCAGCTTGACAGAAATTATGAACACTGAAGCTTTCTTT
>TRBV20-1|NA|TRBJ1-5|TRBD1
CSAKRQGRVQPQHF
TGCAGTGCGAAGCGACAGGGTCGGGTTCAGCCCCAGCATTTT
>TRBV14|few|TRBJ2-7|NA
CASSLPASSGYEQYF
TGTGCCAGCAGCCTGCCAGCTAGTTCAGGCTACGAGCAGTACTTC
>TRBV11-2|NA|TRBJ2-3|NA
CASSNPLVTDTQYF
TGTGCCAGCAGCAACCCCTTAGTTACAGATACGCAGTATTTT